The present T cell receptor beta chain was sequenced within a study of cytomegalovirus exposure and HLA in healthy donors (dated by TCRdb to about 2017). Study-wide context: According to an earlier analysis of 550 to 700 of the donors, about 179 million T cells yielded 117 million unique TCR beta sequences and about 280 Gb of sequence data. A handful of DR-DQ haplotypes were handled as single units for association and clustering because linkage in the cohort was strong. Across roughly 420 genotyped donors of the cohort, an average of approximately 220,000 unique TCR beta nucleotide sequences per donor were sequenced, and approximately 17% of those sequences were non-productive. Roughly 290 gigabases of sequencing data and approximately 91 million unique TCR sequences made up an early release that covered under 750 HLA-typed donors. The number of donors typed differed by locus, with roughly 620-630 for A, B, C, DRB1 and DQB1, 522 for DQA1, 600 to 610 for DPA1, and approximately 470 for DPB1. Of the roughly 390 genotyped donors, less than 90% were placed in the genetic ancestry cluster associated with self-reported Caucasian donors. All discovery cohort repertoires had been generated on a single sequencing platform. HLA typing covered class I and class II loci at four-digit resolution. Along with the roughly 610-subject first cohort, a separate validation cohort of over a hundred different subjects was used. Donor age, sex, ethnicity and CMV serostatus were compiled together with the repertoire data. Rather than drawing on any new phenotypic data, the later analysis identified candidate immune exposures from TCR beta sequences and the way those sequences occurred across donors. To decide whether each TCR beta V gene segment behaved as functional or pseudogenic, an earlier analysis of fewer than 750 of the donors relied on high-throughput TCR beta sequencing. In a later genetic analysis, genome-wide SNP genotypes for about 60% of the 666 donors were used, and that subset was treated as a discovery cohort. High-throughput TCR immunosequencing, statistical association of individual TCRs with disease status, and machine learning were combined to predict cytomegalovirus infection status. The aim of the study was to test whether cataloging public T cell receptors could identify signatures of past pathogen exposure. To study patterns of TCR occurrence, a later analysis re-analyzed previously published TCR beta repertoires from more than 550 donors and added high-resolution HLA genotyping. The study used immunosequencing to profile the T cell repertoires of more than 650 subjects and linked those repertoires to cytomegalovirus serostatus. What the research found in general, with its limitations: The authors suggested that the approach could potentially be extended to other disease states and immunological phenotypes. The cohort was sequenced for TCR beta chains only, and without alpha or paired-chain data the features that could be detected were limited. A group of highly shared sequence variants was considered likely to be a technical artifact of the sequencing pipeline. At a false discovery rate of 0.05, a later analysis linked under 20,000 TCR beta sequences to specific HLA alleles. Most TCR sequences were observed very rarely across donors, whereas some public TCRs were present in many individuals. Compared with equally common non-associated chains, HLA-associated TCR beta chains in a later analysis were more clonally expanded and had lower generation probabilities. A later analysis found that most CMV-associated TCR beta chains appeared HLA-restricted, with HLA associations seemingly driven largely by CMV exposure. Because the 87-base-pair reads could not distinguish some IMGT-functional V segments, including TRBV6-2 and TRBV6-3, those segments were excluded. A further reported finding was that TCR beta sequences accurately predicted the HLA-A and HLA-B alleles for most subjects in the first cohort. For the cohort, immune exposure information was limited to CMV serostatus. Sequencing depth was assumed to be roughly uniform across donors in the presence/absence analyses, though that assumption may not hold. Because counts were too low, seventeen rarely observed V segments, including chromosome 9 orphons, were left out of the earlier analysis of 500 to 750 of the donors. Because HLA typing was missing for some donors at each locus, association tests included only the typed subset. Correlated functional status among segregating V segments might be attributable to linkage disequilibrium, but an unknown experimental factor could not be ruled out. A few of the identified cytomegalovirus-associated TCR beta chains were confirmed in vitro to be specific for cytomegalovirus antigens. Cytomegalovirus status was reported to be diagnosed by the classifier with high specificity and sensitivity in both the original and validation cohorts. Assigning TCR associations to individual alleles was difficult when HLA alleles, especially DR and DQ, strongly co-occurred. An earlier analysis of approximately 540 of the donors showed that most TCR beta V segments appeared in productive rearrangements either about 90% or about 30% of the time, which broadly matched IMGT annotations. In a later genetic analysis, fewer N-insertions in productive TCRs were reported among donors in an Asian-associated ancestry cluster than the roughly 640-donor mean. A later genetic analysis associated a missense DCLRE1C variant with V-gene and J-gene trimming of TCR beta chains, and an independent cohort replicated the association. A total of fewer than 200 TCR beta chains were listed by the study as associated with cytomegalovirus. A later analysis found that TCR association rates varied across HLA loci, with DRB1 alleles showing the most associated TCRs and HLA-C alleles the fewest. In a later analysis, several top co-occurrence clusters were reported to appear linked to parvovirus B19, influenza, CMV and Epstein-Barr virus.

Library generation was performed with the immunoSEQ multiplex PCR assay. The multiplex PCR relied on a mix of 60 forward primers for TCR Vbeta segments and 13 reverse primers for TCR Jbeta segments. The CDR3 region of rearranged TCR beta genes was amplified from genomic DNA with a multiplex PCR assay. Amplified TCR beta libraries were sequenced as 87-base-pair reads on the Illumina HiSeq System. The original methods were these. A later analysis tallied approximately 87 million unique TCR beta chains across the 550 to 850 repertoires, and approximately 12 million of those chains were shared by two or more donors. Raw reads were error-corrected and collapsed into unique sequences by a nearest-neighbor algorithm in which closely related sequences were merged to remove PCR and sequencing errors. Alignment of CDR3 sequences to IMGT reference sequences was used to assign V, D and J gene segments. For a sequence to be retained, at least a six-nucleotide match to both a V gene segment and a J gene segment was required. A rearrangement was called productive if the CDR3 had no stop codons and remained in frame with V and J, and every other rearrangement was called non-productive. Following IMGT convention, CDR3 was defined as the stretch from the second conserved V-encoded cysteine up to the conserved J-encoded phenylalanine. Sequences without an unambiguous match to a single V gene segment were excluded from the earlier analysis of approximately 600 of the donors. An earlier analysis of just under 600 of the donors called V segments functional above 56.7% productive rearrangements and segregating when the between-donor standard deviation exceeded 5%. To diagnose cytomegalovirus status from the catalog of TCR beta chain sequences, a statistical classification framework was built. In a later analysis, V and J genes were assigned by comparing TCR nucleotide sequences against IMGT/GENE-DB human TR gene sequences. A later analysis assigned CDR3 sequences and most-parsimonious VDJ recombination scenarios with the TCRdist pipeline. A later analysis defined each TCR beta chain by its CDR3 amino acid sequence plus V-gene family, and excluded reads lacking a unique V-gene family. In a later analysis, fewer than 600 highly shared, low-generation-probability nucleotide sequences were removed to address suspected cross-contamination and a sequencing artifact. A later analysis calculated a clonal expansion index for each public chain from normalized within-repertoire ranks of inferred template counts. A later analysis computed generation probabilities with a VDJ recombination model fitted to out-of-frame rearrangements, and checked the results against IGoR. A later analysis scored TCR-TCR, TCR-HLA and TCR-CMV co-occurrence with hypergeometric tests, applying a repertoire-size bias correction to TCR pairs. A later analysis estimated false discovery rates by permuting HLA or CMV assignments 20 times. In a later analysis, co-occurring TCRs were grouped using DBSCAN, and TCRdist sequence similarity was added for clustering within HLA-allele-positive subsets. Repertoires with fewer than 30,000 or more than 120,000 public chains, plus five repertoires with anomalous nucleotide sharing, were excluded from co-occurrence clustering. TCRdb stores this immuneACCESS table with in-frame sequences only. Part of the clones is absent; in the studies checked, under half of the shortfall reflects unresolved V genes, and no reason is known for the rest. The D gene and trimming were derived from the DNA, and the V and J assignments and clone size from that table. The sample table records 150,000 to 200,000 clones; roughly 80% of these occur just once. The top ten constitute approximately 2.4% of the sample.

According to the germline V gene, CDR1 reads SGHTA and CDR2 reads FQGTGA. The CDR3 numbers 15 residues from cysteine through phenylalanine. Left in the record is the CDR3 DNA by itself, 45 bases read in frame from the first base. Deletion took 3 bases off V and 0 bases off J, with a span of 11 bases between the germline ends. Comment on this clone: The specificity of this receptor is unknown. One base away there is no much larger clone; base qualities are not given.

The cohort was made up of approximately 670 healthy bone marrow donors. At the time of sampling, every cohort member was nominally healthy, though immune exposures that went unrecorded were likely present. The donor was CMV seronegative and belonged to the group of roughly 330 seronegative cohort members. A peripheral blood sample was collected from each donor, and TCR beta sequencing was performed on peripheral blood mononuclear cells. Genomic DNA was extracted from the blood cell samples with the Qiagen DNeasy Blood Extraction Kit. The sample consisted of PBMCs. This clonotype was obtained from a female donor in good health and CMV-seronegative. The V gene is TRBV7-3 and the J gene is TRBJ2-5; the D segment could be TRBD1, given 5 matching bases. The nucleotide sequence is TGTGCCAGCAGCTTGGCAGGGATGTACCAAGAGACCCAGTACTTC. This encodes CASSLAGMYQETQYF.